The 4 T cell receptor beta chains below all came from one sample that was sequenced in a study of cytomegalovirus exposure and HLA in healthy donors. 13 Jbeta primers and 60 Vbeta primers were used for the PCR. The assay was immunoSEQ multiplex PCR, and TCRdb's table has in-frame clones only and misses some. The sample holds about 170,000 clones, approximately 80% seen once. Material: PBMCs. These receptors originate from a woman aged 45-65 years in good health and CMV-seropositive.

The chain recombines TRBV5-4 with TRBJ1-6, with D tentatively TRBD1 (6 bases). The CDR3 runs 15 residues. CDR1 and CDR2 (germline): SGHNT, YYREEE (reference sequence). V was cut by 3 bases and J by 10 bases, with 17 bases left in between. DNA for the CDR3: TGTGCCAGCAGCTCGGGACACCCCTCTACATCACCCCTCCACTTT. Its translation: CASSSGHPSTSPLHF.

CDR3 residues: CASRGLTGTGGTEAFF. DNA of the CDR3: TGTGCCAGCAGGGGACTCACCGGGACAGGGGGCACTGAAGCTTTCTTT. This chain links TRBV7-2 with TRBJ1-1; 11 bases align to TRBD1. The CDR3 has 16 amino acids. The J segment lost 4 bases and the V segment lost 6 bases, leaving 10 bases of the junction unmatched. Germline V lookup: CDR1 SGHTA, CDR2 FQGNSA.

The chain carries TRBV10-3 and TRBJ2-5; 8 nucleotides align to TRBD2. V trimming: 3 bases; J trimming: 4 bases; junction bases outside the gene matches: 10. Germline V gene data show CDR1 as ENHRY and CDR2 as SYGVKD. The CDR3 has 16 residues. CDR3 DNA: TGTGCCATCAGTGAAACAGGCTCGGGGGGGTCAGAGACCCAGTACTTC. Amino acid sequence: CAISETGSGGSETQYF.

The chain couples TRBV6-5 to TRBJ2-1; D is perhaps TRBD2 (6 bases). This CDR3 is built from 12 residues. Trimming removed 5 bases at V and 9 bases at J, with 11 bases between. Germline lookup yields CDR1 MNHEY and CDR2 SVGAGI. For the CDR3, the DNA is TGTGCCAGCAGTCCCGGGAGTGGTGAGCAGTTCTTC. Protein: CASSPGSGEQFF.